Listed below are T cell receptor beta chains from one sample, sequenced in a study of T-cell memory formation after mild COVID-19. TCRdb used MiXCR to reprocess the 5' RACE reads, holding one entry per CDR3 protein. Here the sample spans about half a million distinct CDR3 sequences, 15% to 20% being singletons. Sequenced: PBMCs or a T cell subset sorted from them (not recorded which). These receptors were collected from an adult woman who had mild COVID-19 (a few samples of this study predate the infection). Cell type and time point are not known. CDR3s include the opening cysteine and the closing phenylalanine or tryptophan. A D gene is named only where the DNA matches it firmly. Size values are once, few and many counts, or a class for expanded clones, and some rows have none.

CDR3 DNA: TGTGCCAGCACCAACGGTATAGCTGGGGCCAACGTCCTGACTTTC
CDR3 protein: CASTNGIAGANVLTF
J gene: TRBJ2-6
clone size: few
D gene: -
V gene: TRBV14

CDR3 DNA: TGTGCCAGCAGTGCGACAGGCCGGACTGAAGCTTTCTTT
CDR3 protein: CASSATGRTEAFF
J gene: TRBJ1-1
clone size: -
D gene: -
V gene: TRBV6-5

CDR3 DNA: TGTGCCAGCACCCTAATGGAGGGTAGCTCCTACGAGCAGTACTTC
CDR3 protein: CASTLMEGSSYEQYF
J gene: TRBJ2-7
clone size: -
D gene: -
V gene: TRBV12-3/TRBV12-4

CDR3 DNA: TGTGCCTGGAGTGTACGGTCCAGGGATGAGCAGTTCTTC
CDR3 protein: CAWSVRSRDEQFF
J gene: TRBJ2-1
clone size: few
D gene: -
V gene: TRBV30

CDR3 DNA: TGTGCCAGCAGTTCGAAGGGGGCCCTAAGCACAGATACGCAGTATTTT
CDR3 protein: CASSSKGALSTDTQYF
J gene: TRBJ2-3
clone size: many
D gene: TRBD1
V gene: TRBV4-2

CDR3 DNA: TGTGCCAGCAGTCCTCCGGGACCCCCGCGAGTGTTTTTCTTT
CDR3 protein: CASSPPGPPRVFFF
J gene: TRBJ1-1
clone size: few
D gene: -
V gene: TRBV12-3/TRBV12-4

CDR3 DNA: TGTGCCAGCAGCTTAAAAGGGGGGCAGGGCACTGAAGCTTTCTTT
CDR3 protein: CASSLKGGQGTEAFF
J gene: TRBJ1-1
clone size: -
D gene: -
V gene: TRBV7-6

CDR3 DNA: TGTGCCAGCAGCTCGCCGGGACAGGGGGCCTATGGCTACACCTTC
CDR3 protein: CASSSPGQGAYGYTF
J gene: TRBJ1-2
clone size: -
D gene: TRBD1
V gene: TRBV7-2

CDR3 DNA: TGTGCCAGCAGCCCTCAAACAGGGGCGACTGAAGCTTTCTTT
CDR3 protein: CASSPQTGATEAFF
J gene: TRBJ1-1
clone size: few
D gene: TRBD1
V gene: TRBV7-9

CDR3 DNA: TGTGCCAGCAGCTTATTTGGGTACGGGAGGGCCGGTGAGCAGTTCTTC
CDR3 protein: CASSLFGYGRAGEQFF
J gene: TRBJ2-1
clone size: many
D gene: TRBD2
V gene: TRBV5-6

CDR3 DNA: TGTGCCTCGATGGCGGACAGACCACCCTACGAGCAGTACTTC
CDR3 protein: CASMADRPPYEQYF
J gene: TRBJ2-7
clone size: few
D gene: -
V gene: TRBV30

CDR3 DNA: TGTGCCAGCAGCTCGTCCGGGACAGGGAACTACGAGCAGTACTTC
CDR3 protein: CASSSSGTGNYEQYF
J gene: TRBJ2-7
clone size: many
D gene: TRBD1
V gene: TRBV7-6

CDR3 DNA: TGTGCCAGCAGCCAAAGCGGGGTAACTAATGAAAAACTGTTTTTT
CDR3 protein: CASSQSGVTNEKLFF
J gene: TRBJ1-4
clone size: -
D gene: -
V gene: TRBV3-1

CDR3 DNA: TGCGCCAGCAGCCAGGAAGACAGGGTGACCTACGAGCAGTACTTC
CDR3 protein: CASSQEDRVTYEQYF
J gene: TRBJ2-7
clone size: -
D gene: TRBD1
V gene: TRBV4-1

CDR3 DNA: TGCGCCAGCAGTCGCAGGGAAGAAGATGGCTACACCTTC
CDR3 protein: CASSRREEDGYTF
J gene: TRBJ1-2
clone size: -
D gene: -
V gene: TRBV5-1

CDR3 DNA: TGCGCCAGCAGCCATCAGGGACAGGCGAACACCGGGGAGCTGTTTTTT
CDR3 protein: CASSHQGQANTGELFF
J gene: TRBJ2-2
clone size: few
D gene: TRBD1
V gene: TRBV5-1

CDR3 DNA: TGCGCCAGCAGCCACGACAGGGTAACCTCCTCCGATGAGCAGTTCTTC
CDR3 protein: CASSHDRVTSSDEQFF
J gene: TRBJ2-1
clone size: -
D gene: TRBD1
V gene: TRBV4-1